The entry that follows covers one TCR beta chain sequence. No cognate antigen has been identified for it. No base-level quality is on record; no much larger clone is a single base apart. The CDR3 regions of human TCRbeta chains were analyzed by immunosequencing. In the authors' own workflow: Repertoire TCRs were matched against a reference library of SARS-CoV-2-specific TCRs generated with the MIRA antigen-specificity platform. Breadth was defined as the fraction of unique TCRs that were SARS-CoV-2-associated. Depth was defined as the fraction of total T cells that were SARS-CoV-2-associated. Each spike-specific TCR was assigned to its reactive spike region and to a CD4 or CD8 class using the MIRA data. Log10-transformed breadth and depth values were compared by one-way ANOVA with Sidak's multiple comparisons tests. The source is immuneACCESS, and TCRdb retained only in-frame sequences with V and J called. Part of the clones is not carried over; for the studies checked, unresolved V genes explain less than half of this, and the remainder is unexplained. The DNA gave D and trimming, while V, J and clone size come from that table. The sample table lists roughly 200,000 clones, almost 90% of them with a count of one. The ten largest make up approximately 7.7% of the sample.

These data originate in a study of T cell responses to AZD1222 COVID-19 vaccine (dated by TCRdb to about 2021). Concerning the study at large: AZD1222 recipients with second doses at about 4 weeks or about 12 weeks were pooled, because spike-specific TCR depth and breadth did not differ between schedules. A total of more than 230 trial participants underwent TCR sequencing, of whom nearly 210 received two doses of AZD1222 and some 25 received two doses of the MenACWY control vaccine. Enrollment into the trials was organized by age into subgroups of 18-55, 56-69 and 70-plus years, and those subgroups contained about 160, 30 and 59 TCR-sequenced participants, respectively. Broad study findings and their caveats: Spike-specific TCR breadth and depth rose significantly after two AZD1222 doses compared with day 0 and with MenACWY recipients. The whole spike protein was spanned by vaccine-associated CD4 TCRs, and dominant responses were seen in regions 160-218 and 743-854. Most participants were white British and females outnumbered males, and the authors suggested that clonal diversity may have been underestimated. No day 14 peak-response samples were available, so repertoires were characterized only after the peak T cell response. Reportedly, almost half of the unique spike-specific TCRs recognized epitopes lying outside the regions that are mutated in the B.1.351 and B.1.1.7 variants. Only 5 to 7 AZD1222 recipients were SARS-CoV-2 seropositive at baseline, limiting conclusions about previously exposed vaccinees. In the small 56-69-year group, the increase in depth fell short of significance, most likely because of low power.

This specimen's time point label, interpreted: baseline before first vaccination. Vaccinee samples came from UK trials COV001 and COV002, including a single-blind randomized controlled phase 2/3 trial of AZD1222 (ChAdOx1 nCoV-19) in healthy adults. Trial participant PBMC samples were collected at day 0 and day 28 after the second dose for TCRbeta chain sequencing. V lost 3 bases and J lost 4 bases, and the count of bases not matched to a germline gene is 6. CDR1 and CDR2, per the germline V gene, are SNHLY and FYNNEI. Counted from cysteine to phenylalanine, this CDR3 has 15 amino acids. Only the CDR3 region is kept as DNA, spanning 45 bases read in frame from base 1.

This clonotype was obtained from an adult in good health. Sample: peripheral blood, taken on day 0 of AZD1222 vaccination. The chain joins TRBV2 to TRBJ1-2, with 9 middle bases fitting TRBD1. The sequence in DNA is TGTGCCAGCAGTGACAACAGGGGGCGCCTCTATGGCTACACCTTC. Its amino acids are CASSDNRGRLYGYTF.